These 22 T cell receptor beta chains were all obtained from the same sample, sequenced in a study of post-analysis software for immune sequencing data. General observations from the study: In patients, TRBV5-6, TRBV5-1 and TRBV20-1 belonged to five or six TRBV segments found more frequently than in controls.

No antigen has been assigned to these receptors. Libraries were made from TCR beta cDNA, and they carried unique molecular identifiers. TCRdb redid the calling of the PCR reads with MiXCR, one entry per CDR3 protein. In the table there are about 820,000 distinct CDR3 sequences, under 70% of which are singletons. Sequencing input: blood. All receptors come from a girl aged 5-17 years with multiple sclerosis.

The chain recombines TRBV5-6 with TRBJ2-7; D remains ambiguous. The J call may not be correct, given that the DNA end is closer to TRBJ2-5. The CDR3 spans 16 residues. Germline V gives CDR1 SGHDT, CDR2 YYEEEE. This CDR3 reads CASSPDGVLFQETQYF. In DNA form, the CDR3 reads TGTGCCAGCAGCCCTGACGGAGTCCTCTTCCAAGAGACCCAGTACTTC.

The chain is built from TRBV4-1 and TRBJ1-1, with 7 positions matching TRBD1. Trimming took 3 bases from V and 6 from J; bases not matched to a gene: 7. Germline CDR1 reads MGHRA; CDR2 reads YSYEKL. CDR3 length: 14 residues. CDR3: CASSQTGIQAEAFF. The CDR3 nucleotides are TGCGCCAGCAGCCAGACAGGGATCCAGGCTGAAGCTTTCTTT.

The rearrangement uses TRBV20-1 and TRBJ2-7, with 7 nucleotides matching TRBD2. V was pared by 1 base and J by 2 bases, with 8 bases of the junction left unmatched. CDR3 length: 15 amino acids. Germline assignment: CDR1 DFQATT and CDR2 SNEGSKA (reference sequence). CDR3 residues: CSARVPGLDPYEQYF. CDR3 bases: TGCAGTGCTAGAGTCCCAGGACTAGACCCCTACGAGCAGTACTTC.

This clonotype was detected a few times. The chain has TRBV29-1 and TRBJ2-5; D perhaps matches TRBD2 (6 bases). The CDR3 spans 12 residues. Germline CDR1 is SQVTM and CDR2 is ANQGSEA. V lost 6 bases, J lost 4 bases, and 12 bases lay in between. CDR3 sequence: CSVHGTRETQYF. DNA for the CDR3: TGCAGCGTCCACGGGACTCGAGAGACCCAGTACTTC.

This sequence joins TRBV27 and TRBJ2-4; D may correspond to TRBD1 or TRBD2 (5 bases each). With the DNA end fitting TRBJ2-7 better, the J assignment may be wrong. The germline CDR1 and CDR2 sequences are MNHEY and SMNVEV (reference sequence). This CDR3 is built from 13 residues. CDR3 protein: CASSLGEYYEQYF. CDR3 nucleotides: TGTGCCAGCAGTTTGGGGGAGTACTACGAGCAGTACTTC.

The J gene is TRBJ2-7, the V gene TRBV7-6, with 9 bases matching TRBD1. The tail of the sequence fits TRBJ2-5 better, so the J call may be wrong. The germline V gene encodes CDR1 SGHVS and CDR2 FNYEAQ. This CDR3 contains 15 residues. Here the CDR3 reads CASSLGRDRVKTQYF. As DNA, the CDR3 is TGTGCCAGCAGCTTAGGGAGGGACAGGGTTAAGACCCAGTACTTC.

The CDR3 here is CASSTTGGGYYGYTF. The CDR3 nucleotides are TGTGCCAGCAGTACCACAGGGGGCGGCTACTATGGCTACACCTTC. The rearrangement links TRBV12-3 or TRBV12-4 to TRBJ1-2; 9 nucleotides line up with TRBD1. This CDR3 comprises 15 residues. Trimming at V came to 5 bases and at J to 3 bases, leaving 7 bases not matched to a gene.

The rearrangement links TRBV20-1 to TRBJ2-1, with 14 bases that match TRBD2. Germline V gene lookup returns CDR1 DFQATT and CDR2 SNEGSKA (reference sequence). The CDR3 is made up of 14 amino acids. CDR3 residues: CGGTSGGLYNEQFF. In DNA, the CDR3 is TGCGGTGGGACTAGCGGGGGCCTCTACAATGAGCAGTTCTTC.

V is TRBV12-3 or TRBV12-4 and J is TRBJ1-2, with a possible D match to TRBD1 (6 bases). CDR3 length: 16 amino acids. V was clipped by 5 bases and J by 2 bases, with 18 bases between them. CDR3 nucleotides: TGTGCCAGCAGTCCCCGTCGGGGGGGCCTAAACTATGGCTACACCTTC. This gives the protein CASSPRRGGLNYGYTF.

The V and J genes are TRBV20-1 and TRBJ2-3, with 7 bases identical to TRBD1. The CDR3 is 14 amino acids. From germline, CDR1 is DFQATT and CDR2 SNEGSKA (reference sequence). The trim removed 6 bases at V and 2 bases at J, leaving 8 bases unmatched. The CDR3 reads CSAFRGTATDTQYF. The CDR3 coding sequence is TGCAGTGCCTTTAGGGGGACAGCCACAGATACGCAGTATTTT.

The rearrangement links TRBV14 to TRBJ2-5; D call uncertain. CDR1 and CDR2 from the germline V gene are SGHDN and FVKESK. The CDR3 is 14 residues long. Trimming shortened V by 1 base and J by 11 bases, and 17 bases separated the two germline ends. CDR3 bases: TGTGCCAGCAGCCAAGTACTCCTCCTCGGTGAGCAGTACTTC. This sequence encodes CASSQVLLLGEQYF.

This rearrangement joins TRBV24-1 to TRBJ2-1; 10 nucleotides line up with TRBD2. The junction had 5 bases not matched to a gene; V was cut back by 3 bases and J by 4 bases. Germline V CDR1 and CDR2: KGHDR, SFDVKD. This CDR3 has 16 residues. The CDR3 region has the DNA TGTGCCACCAGTGATACCGGGACTAGCGCATACAATGAGCAGTTCTTC. Residues: CATSDTGTSAYNEQFF.

This clonotype was counted between two and nine times. The chain carries TRBV7-9 and TRBJ2-6; D tentatively reads TRBD1 or TRBD2 (5 bases each). This CDR3 spans 17 amino acids. Per germline, CDR1 SEHNR and CDR2 FQNEAQ (reference sequence). CDR3 protein: CAISQGREQSGANVLTF. The CDR3 DNA reads TGTGCAATCTCTCAGGGCAGGGAGCAGTCTGGGGCCAACGTCCTGACTTTC.

The J gene is TRBJ1-5, the V gene TRBV12-3 or TRBV12-4, with TRBD1 matching over 7 bases. This CDR3 is built from 17 residues. The V gene end was trimmed by 3 bases and the J gene end by 4 bases; junction bases not matched to a gene: 12. CDR3 nucleotide sequence: TGTGCCAGCAGTTTCAGGTCAGGGGGGCAGTTGAATCAGCCCCAGCATTTT. Translating it yields CASSFRSGGQLNQPQHF.

This chain connects TRBV21-1 to TRBJ2-3; the D call of TRBD1 is as the table states it, not checked on the DNA. TRBV21-1 is deemed a pseudogene. The length of the CDR3 is 17 residues. The CDR3 sequence: CASSKDRERGNGDTQYF. The CDR3 DNA reads as TGTGCCAGCAGCAAAGACAGGGAGCGTGGGAATGGAGATACGCAGTATTTT.

This sequence joins TRBV6-6 and TRBJ2-7, with D possibly being TRBD2 (5 bases). This CDR3 is 14 amino acids long. Germline CDR1 MNHNY, CDR2 SVGAGI (reference sequence). The ends were cut back, 0 bases at V and 2 bases at J, with 8 bases in the middle. For the CDR3, the DNA is TGTGCCAGCAGTTACTCGGGTAGCGCCTACGAGCAGTACTTC. Translated: CASSYSGSAYEQYF.

The rearrangement links TRBV18 to TRBJ2-4; no firm D call. V was clipped by 3 bases and J by 6 bases, with 9 bases between them. The length of the CDR3 is 13 residues. Germline lookup yields CDR1 KGHSH and CDR2 LQKENI. In DNA form, the CDR3 reads TGTGCCAGCTCACCCCAGGACGGAAACATTCAGTACTTC. It encodes CASSPQDGNIQYF.

V usage is TRBV28 and J usage is TRBJ2-5; D possibly corresponds to TRBD1 (5 bases). The CDR3 loop spans 13 amino acids. V lost 2 bases, J lost 5 bases, and 9 bases lay in between. The germline gives CDR1 MDHEN, CDR2 SYDVKM. The CDR3 DNA reads as TGTGCCAGCAGTTTAAGCAGGGCGGAGACCCAGTACTTC. Its protein is CASSLSRAETQYF.

V is TRBV7-9 and J is TRBJ2-7, with D hard to call. The CDR3 extends over 15 amino acids. Germline CDR1 is SEHNR and CDR2 is FQNEAQ (reference sequence). V was trimmed by 1 base and J by 3 bases, leaving 13 bases between them. The chain's CDR3 is CASSLGTDLVYEQYF. CDR3 nucleotide sequence: TGTGCCAGCAGCTTAGGTACGGATTTAGTCTACGAGCAGTACTTC.

This clonotype was observed a few times. This rearrangement joins TRBV20-1 to TRBJ2-1; D is perhaps TRBD1 (6 bases). V lost 0 bases and J 4 bases, leaving 13 bases between the germline ends. Germline assignment: CDR1 DFQATT and CDR2 SNEGSKA (reference sequence). This CDR3 is 15 amino acids long. The CDR3 here is CSARDWGLNYNEQFF. CDR3 DNA sequence: TGCAGTGCTAGAGATTGGGGGCTGAATTACAATGAGCAGTTCTTC.

The V gene is TRBV5-1, the J gene TRBJ1-1; no clear D. Per the germline V gene, CDR1 is SGHRS and CDR2 is YFSETQ. The V end lost 0 bases, the J end lost 0 bases, and 9 bases lay between the germline ends. The CDR3 contains 15 residues. The CDR3 reads CASSLVAHMNTEAFF. For the CDR3, the DNA is TGCGCCAGCAGCTTGGTGGCGCACATGAACACTGAAGCTTTCTTT.

This chain connects TRBV20-1 to TRBJ1-1; maybe TRBD1 (5 bases). The germline V and J ends were trimmed by 1 base and 1 base, with 7 bases remaining between them. Per germline, CDR1 DFQATT and CDR2 SNEGSKA (reference sequence). CDR3 length: 13 amino acids. As DNA, the CDR3 is TGCAGTGCTAGAGTTGGGACGAACACTGAAGCTTTCTTT. Amino acids: CSARVGTNTEAFF.